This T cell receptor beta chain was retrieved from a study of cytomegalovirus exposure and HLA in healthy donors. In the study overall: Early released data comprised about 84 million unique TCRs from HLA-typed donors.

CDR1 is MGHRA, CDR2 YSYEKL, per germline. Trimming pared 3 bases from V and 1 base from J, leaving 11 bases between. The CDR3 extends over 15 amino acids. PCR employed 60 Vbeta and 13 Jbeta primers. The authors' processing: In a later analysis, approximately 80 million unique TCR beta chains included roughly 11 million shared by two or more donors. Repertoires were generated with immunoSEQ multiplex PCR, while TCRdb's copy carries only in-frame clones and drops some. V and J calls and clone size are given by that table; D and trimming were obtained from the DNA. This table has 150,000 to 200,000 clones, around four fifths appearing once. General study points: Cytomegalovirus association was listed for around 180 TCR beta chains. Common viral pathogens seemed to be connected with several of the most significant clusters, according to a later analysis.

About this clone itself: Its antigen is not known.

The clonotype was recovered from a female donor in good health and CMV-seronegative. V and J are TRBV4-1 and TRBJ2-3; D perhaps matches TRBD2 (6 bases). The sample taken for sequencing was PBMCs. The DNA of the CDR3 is TGCGCCAGCAGCCAGGATCCGGGGGGCACAGATACGCAGTATTTT. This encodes CASSQDPGGTDTQYF.